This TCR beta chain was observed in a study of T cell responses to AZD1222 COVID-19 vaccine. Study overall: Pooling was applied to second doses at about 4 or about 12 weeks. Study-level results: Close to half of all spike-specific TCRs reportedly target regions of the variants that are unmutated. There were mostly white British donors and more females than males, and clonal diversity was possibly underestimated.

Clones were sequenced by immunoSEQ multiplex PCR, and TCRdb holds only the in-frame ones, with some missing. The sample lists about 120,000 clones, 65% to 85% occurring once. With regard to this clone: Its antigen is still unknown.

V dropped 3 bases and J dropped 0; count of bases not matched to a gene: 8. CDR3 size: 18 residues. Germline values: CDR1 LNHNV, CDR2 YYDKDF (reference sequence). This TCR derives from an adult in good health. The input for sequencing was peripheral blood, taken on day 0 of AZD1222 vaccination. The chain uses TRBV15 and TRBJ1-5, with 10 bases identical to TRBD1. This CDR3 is CATSRPGQGTYSNQPQHF. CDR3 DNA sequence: TGTGCCACCAGCAGGCCGGGACAGGGGACTTATAGCAATCAGCCCCAGCATTTT.